This T cell receptor beta chain was captured in a study of CD8+CD57+ T cells in acquired aplastic anemia. Template material for TCR beta VDJ and CDR3 profiling consisted of genomic DNA. Each CDR3 protein is one row after TCRdb ran MiXCR on the reads. The table records about 160,000 distinct CDR3 sequences, 70% to 75% of them present only once. The CDR3 is 17 residues long. Trimming removed 1 base from V and 5 bases from J; junction bases left unmatched: 4. CDR1 is SGHTA and CDR2 is FQGNSA in the germline V gene. Sequenced patients had shown CD8+CD57+ cell expansion by flow cytometry. V gene TRBV7-2 combines with J gene TRBJ2-5, with TRBD2 identical over 16 bases. The receptor was derived from a human donor with aplastic anemia. The specimen sequenced was sorted CD4+, CD8+, or CD8+CD57+ T cells (not recorded which) from PBMCs. CDR3 sequence: CASSLEGLAGGRETQYF. Written as DNA, the CDR3 is TGTGCCAGCAGCTTAGAGGGACTAGCGGGGGGGCGGGAGACCCAGTACTTC.